A single sample gave rise to the 22 T cell receptor beta chains below, sequenced in a study of T cells in Graves' hyperthyroidism and ophthalmopathy (dated by TCRdb to the late 2010s). Library preparation was by multiplex PCR. TCRdb shows the sequencer as Illumina HiSeq 2000. TCR beta CDR3 regions were amplified from RNA transcripts. The TCR CDR3 was subjected to a first round of RT-PCR using the HTBI primer set and the Qiagen OneStep RT-PCR kit. TCRdb itself trimmed the public reads at Q25 with fastp, ran MiXCR and retained productive beta chains. CDR3 protein duplicates are merged, each entry listing the most common genes and DNA. The sample contains some 550,000 distinct CDR3 sequences, less than 25% of them found a single time. The leading ten clones occupy approximately 26% of the sample. Sequencing was performed on blood. The source is a man younger than 35 with Graves' hyperthyroidism.

The genes are TRBV12-3 or TRBV12-4 and TRBJ1-1; D ambiguous. Trimming pared 3 bases from V and 4 bases from J, leaving 9 bases between. CDR3 length: 13 amino acids. The CDR3 spells CASSFEFGTEAFF. CDR3 DNA sequence: TGTGCCAGCAGTTTTGAGTTTGGCACTGAAGCTTTCTTT.

The chain carries TRBV18 and TRBJ2-6, with 8 bases lining up with TRBD1. The germline V gene encodes CDR1 KGHSH and CDR2 LQKENI. Losses at the gene ends were 3 bases for V and 2 bases for J; bases not matched to a gene: 6. This CDR3 is built from 17 residues. CDR3 in amino acids: CASSPGPGGAGANVLTF. In DNA, the CDR3 is TGTGCCAGCTCACCCGGGCCAGGGGGCGCTGGGGCCAACGTCCTGACTTTC.

The chain recombines TRBV28 with TRBJ1-1, with D possibly being TRBD1 (5 bases). This CDR3 contains 16 residues. Deletions cut 3 bases from V and 4 bases from J, with 18 bases between. Germline assignment: CDR1 MDHEN and CDR2 SYDVKM. In DNA, the CDR3 is TGTGCCAGCAGTTTTCTTTCAGGTACAGGAGGCACTGAAGCTTTCTTT. Its protein is CASSFLSGTGGTEAFF.

The rearrangement links TRBV12-3 or TRBV12-4 to TRBJ2-2, with TRBD2 identical over 11 bases. This CDR3 region has 17 residues. The trim removed 2 bases at V and 1 base at J, leaving 3 bases unmatched. The CDR3 DNA reads as TGTGCCAGCAGTTTAAATGGACTAGCGGGGAACACCGGGGAGCTGTTTTTT. Its protein product is CASSLNGLAGNTGELFF.

This clonotype occurred many times. This rearrangement joins TRBV7-9 to TRBJ1-2; no clear D. Germline assignment: CDR1 SEHNR and CDR2 FQNEAQ (reference sequence). V lost 1 base and J 2 bases, leaving 5 bases between the germline ends. This CDR3 is built from 13 residues. Here the CDR3 reads CASSLGFNYGYTF. CDR3 DNA sequence: TGTGCCAGCAGCTTAGGGTTCAACTATGGCTACACCTTC.

This clonotype was observed a handful of times. This chain connects TRBV6-1 to TRBJ2-5, with no clear D. This CDR3 contains 14 residues. V lost 8 bases to trimming and J lost 5 bases, with 18 bases between them. Germline lookup yields CDR1 MNHNS and CDR2 SASEGT. The CDR3 loop reads CASARRGREETQYF. CDR3 nucleotide sequence: TGTGCCAGCGCCCGAAGAGGAAGAGAGGAGACCCAGTACTTC.

There are many counts of this clonotype. The genes are TRBV11-2 and TRBJ2-5; 8 nucleotides match TRBD1. V trimming: 7 bases; J trimming: 3 bases; junction bases outside the gene matches: 4. The CDR3 length is 13 residues. CDR1 and CDR2 from the germline V gene are SGHAT and FQNNGV. CDR3 in DNA: TGTGCCAGCACCGCGACAGGGGAAGAGACCCAGTACTTC. As protein: CASTATGEETQYF. Drawing the rest from reference TRBV11-2 and TRBJ2-5, the complete variable domain is EAGVAQSPRYKIIEKRQSVAFWCNPISGHATLYWYQQILGQGPKLLIQFQNNGVVDDSQLPKDRFSAERLKGVDSTLKIQPAKLEDSAVYLCASTATGEETQYFGPGTRLLVL.

This clonotype was recorded many times. The V call is TRBV5-4, the J call TRBJ2-7, with D unclear. There are 13 residues in the CDR3. Germline CDR1 reads SGHNT; CDR2 reads YYREEE (reference sequence). Trimming took 2 bases from V and 5 from J, leaving 11 bases between them. In DNA, the CDR3 is TGTGCCAGCAGCTTCCCTAACCTCCACGAGCAGTACTTC. Its translation is CASSFPNLHEQYF.

Regarding this clonotype: This may come from a read error, since a much larger clone is one base off. J is TRBJ1-1 and V is TRBV29-1; the match to TRBD1 covers 7 bases. This CDR3 is 14 amino acids long. Germline V gives CDR1 SQVTM, CDR2 ANQGSEA. CDR3 in amino acids: CSVSGHRGRTEACF. DNA for the CDR3: TGCAGCGTATCAGGGCACAGGGGAAGGACTGAAGCTTGCTTT. The full variable domain, in which reference TRBV29-1 and TRBJ1-1 provide the parts outside the CDR3, is SAVISQKPSRDICQRGTSLTIQCQVDSQVTMMFWYRQQPGQSLTLIATANQGSEATYESGFVIDKFPISRPNLTFSTLTVSNMSPEDSSIYLCSVSGHRGRTEACFGQGTRLTVV.

A few counts support this clonotype. CDR3 amino acids: CASSLEWSGEETQYF. CDR3 DNA sequence: TGTGCCAGCAGCTTAGAGTGGTCAGGGGAAGAGACCCAGTACTTC. This chain uses TRBV11-2 with TRBJ2-5; a possible D gene is TRBD1 (6 bases). Germline CDR1 and CDR2: SGHAT and FQNNGV. V was cut by 0 bases and J by 3 bases, with 11 bases left in between. The CDR3 is 15 amino acids.

This clonotype was seen many times. V usage is TRBV6-1 and J usage is TRBJ1-6; D possibly corresponds to TRBD1 (5 bases). CDR3 length equals 15 residues. Per germline, CDR1 MNHNS and CDR2 SASEGT. V lost 7 bases and J 10 bases, leaving 20 bases between the germline ends. The CDR3: CASNSNGAMLSPLHF. The CDR3 nucleotides read TGTGCCAGCAACTCGAACGGGGCAATGTTGTCACCCCTCCACTTT.

The table lists this clonotype with many counts. This chain connects TRBV12-5 to TRBJ1-1; TRBD1 agrees at 7 bases. Per germline, CDR1 LGHNT and CDR2 FRNRAP. V lost 6 bases to trimming and J lost 3 bases; unmatched junction nucleotides: 4. The CDR3 contains 13 residues. The CDR3 DNA sequence: TGTGCTAGTGGGCAGGGGGTGGACACTGAAGCTTTCTTT. This translates into CASGQGVDTEAFF.

This clonotype has at least ten counts. The chain carries TRBV6-5 and TRBJ2-5, with D maybe TRBD1 (5 bases). The CDR3 spans 14 residues. Trimming stripped 5 bases from V and 5 bases from J, with 15 bases between. Per the germline V gene, CDR1 is MNHEY and CDR2 is SVGAGI. CDR3 sequence (DNA): TGTGCCAGCAGTCCTCCACAGGAGAGCGAGACCCAGTACTTC. Its translation is CASSPPQESETQYF.

V gene TRBV24-1 combines with J gene TRBJ2-5; TRBD1 agrees at 9 bases. CDR1 and CDR2 from the germline V gene are KGHDR and SFDVKD. The V segment lost 1 base and the J segment 8 bases; nucleotides outside the gene matches: 4. The CDR3 extends over 14 amino acids. The DNA for the CDR3 is TGTGCCACCAGTGATTTCAGGGACAGGGTTACCCAGTACTTC. It translates to CATSDFRDRVTQYF.

This clonotype was observed many times. J is TRBJ1-1 and V is TRBV11-2; 8 bases line up with TRBD1. Germline trimming cut 6 bases from V and 1 base from J; bases unmatched to any gene: 13. The CDR3 spans 17 residues. The germline gives CDR1 SGHAT, CDR2 FQNNGV. The CDR3 reads CASRPRETGARNTEAFF. The CDR3 nucleotides are TGTGCCAGCAGACCCCGAGAGACAGGGGCCAGGAACACTGAAGCTTTCTTT.

This clonotype came up many times. This chain joins TRBV11-2 and TRBJ2-7, with TRBD1 matching over 10 bases. The CDR3 length is 15 residues. Germline lookup yields CDR1 SGHAT and CDR2 FQNNGV. V lost 1 base to trimming and J lost 3 bases; unmatched junction nucleotides: 3. CDR3: CASSLGGQGFYEQYF. The CDR3 DNA reads as TGTGCCAGCAGCTTAGGGGGACAGGGGTTCTACGAGCAGTACTTC.

This clonotype was seen ten or more times. The chain employs TRBV30 and TRBJ2-2; a weak D match, TRBD1 (6 bases). Germline values: CDR1 GTSNPN, CDR2 SVGIG (reference sequence). The V and J ends lost 1 base and 6 bases respectively, with 9 bases between them. CDR3 size: 13 residues. For the CDR3, the DNA is TGTGCCTGGAGTGCACAGGGTGCCGGGGAGCTGTTTTTT. Its protein product is CAWSAQGAGELFF.

This clonotype was recorded at least ten times. Written as DNA, the CDR3 is TGTGCCAGCAGTGTTAGGGGATACACTGAAGCTTTCTTT. This gives the protein CASSVRGYTEAFF. The rearrangement uses TRBV25-1 and TRBJ1-1, with D maybe TRBD1 (5 bases). The germline gives CDR1 MGHDK, CDR2 SYGVNS. The CDR3 runs 13 residues. Trimming pared 4 bases from V and 3 bases from J, leaving 9 bases between.

Ten or more counts support this clonotype. V gene TRBV11-1 combines with J gene TRBJ1-2; the D gene is possibly TRBD1 (5 bases). The V gene's germline CDR1 is SGHAT and CDR2 FQDESV (reference sequence). Trimming removed 4 bases from V and 0 bases from J, with 15 bases in between. The CDR3 length is 16 residues. The CDR3 region has the DNA TGTGCCAGCAGCTCGGGGGGGACTAGCGCTAACTATGGCTACACCTTC. Translating gives CASSSGGTSANYGYTF.

The chain combines TRBV28 with TRBJ2-7, with 9 bases that match TRBD2. Germline V CDR1 and CDR2: MDHEN, SYDVKM. This CDR3 is 14 amino acids long. The J segment lost 5 bases and the V segment lost 7 bases, leaving 9 bases of the junction unmatched. CDR3 sequence: CASTPRLAENEQYF. CDR3 sequence (DNA): TGTGCCAGCACCCCCAGACTAGCGGAAAACGAGCAGTACTTC.

The sample holds many counts of this clonotype. The genes are TRBV12-3 or TRBV12-4 and TRBJ2-7; 12 bases fit TRBD2. The V segment lost 4 bases and the J segment 7 bases; nucleotides outside the gene matches: 11. The CDR3 has 16 residues. Here the CDR3 reads CASSSTSGGTRGEQYF. The CDR3 DNA follows: TGTGCCAGCAGTTCGACTAGCGGGGGAACTAGAGGGGAGCAGTACTTC.

Many counts were recorded for this clonotype. This chain links TRBV11-2 with TRBJ1-2; TRBD1 might be the D (5 bases). CDR1 is SGHAT and CDR2 is FQNNGV in the germline V gene. The CDR3 runs 18 residues. V was trimmed by 3 bases and J by 4 bases, leaving 24 bases between them. The CDR3 loop is CASSFREVFGDHRYGYTF. The CDR3, as DNA: TGTGCCAGCAGCTTCAGAGAGGTCTTTGGGGACCACCGCTATGGCTACACCTTC. Looking up the rest from reference TRBV11-2 and TRBJ1-2 gives the full variable domain: EAGVAQSPRYKIIEKRQSVAFWCNPISGHATLYWYQQILGQGPKLLIQFQNNGVVDDSQLPKDRFSAERLKGVDSTLKIQPAKLEDSAVYLCASSFREVFGDHRYGYTFGSGTRLTVV.